One and the same sample provided the 28 T cell receptor beta chains below, sequenced in a study of CD8 T cells in Susac syndrome. Roughly 0.45 to 1 ug RNA was reverse transcribed with random hexamers. Each CDR3 protein gets one entry after TCRdb re-called the immunoSEQ multiplex PCR reads with MiXCR. Among fewer than 300,000 distinct CDR3 sequences, 70% to 90% were seen once, and the ten largest hold about 0.11%. The sample consisted of CD8+ T cells from PBMCs. The receptors come from a human donor with multiple sclerosis.

CDR3 amino acids: CASSLSGAGAYNEQFF. The CDR3 DNA reads TGTGCCAGCAGTTTATCCGGAGCGGGAGCGTACAATGAGCAGTTCTTC. The chain is built from TRBV28 and TRBJ2-1; 8 nucleotides line up with TRBD2. This CDR3 contains 16 residues. From germline, CDR1 is MDHEN and CDR2 SYDVKM. V gave up 1 base and J gave up 4 bases; unmatched junction bases: 6.

This chain links TRBV30 with TRBJ2-3; tentatively, D is TRBD2 (5 bases). This CDR3 comprises 13 residues. V was trimmed by 2 bases and J by 6 bases, leaving 12 bases between them. Germline-derived CDR1 and CDR2 are GTSNPN and SVGIG (reference sequence). The CDR3 sequence is CAWSSMTGDTQYF. The CDR3 DNA is TGTGCCTGGAGTTCAATGACGGGGGATACGCAGTATTTT.

The chain uses TRBV21-1 and TRBJ2-1; the D call of TRBD1 is as the table states it, not checked on the DNA. TRBV21-1 is annotated as a pseudogene. CDR3 length: 16 amino acids. The CDR3 DNA sequence: TGTGCCAGCAGCAAAGGTCCCGGGAAGACCTACAATGAGCAGTTCTTC. Its translation is CASSKGPGKTYNEQFF.

This chain uses TRBV29-1 with TRBJ2-4, with 7 bases matching TRBD2. V lost 4 bases, J lost 4 bases, and 4 bases stayed unmatched. CDR3 length: 13 residues. Germline V gives CDR1 SQVTM, CDR2 ANQGSEA. The CDR3 sequence: CSVVWGGKNIQYF. The CDR3 DNA reads as TGCAGCGTTGTATGGGGGGGTAAAAACATTCAGTACTTC. Combining the CDR3 with reference TRBV29-1 and TRBJ2-4 gives the whole variable domain SAVISQKPSRDICQRGTSLTIQCQVDSQVTMMFWYRQQPGQSLTLIATANQGSEATYESGFVIDKFPISRPNLTFSTLTVSNMSPEDSSIYLCSVVWGGKNIQYFGAGTRLSVL.

The chain carries TRBV27 and TRBJ1-1; D gene unclear. V was pared by 5 bases and J by 0 bases, with 10 bases between. The CDR3 length is 14 residues. Germline CDR1 MNHEY, CDR2 SMNVEV (reference sequence). The CDR3 sequence: CASSPNSMNTEAFF. The CDR3 region has the DNA TGTGCCAGCAGTCCGAACTCGATGAACACTGAAGCTTTCTTT.

V and J are TRBV9 and TRBJ2-3; 10 bases match TRBD1. Germline CDR1 is SGDLS and CDR2 is YYNGEE. The CDR3 contains 15 residues. The J segment lost 5 bases and the V segment lost 4 bases, leaving 7 bases of the junction unmatched. CDR3 region: CASSTAGTGVDTQYF. For the CDR3, the DNA is TGTGCCAGCAGCACCGCCGGGACAGGGGTAGATACGCAGTATTTT.

The rearrangement joins TRBV7-9 to TRBJ2-7; D possibly uses TRBD1 or TRBD2 (5 bases each). Deletions cut 6 bases from V and 3 bases from J, with 18 bases between. This CDR3 has 15 residues. The germline V gene has CDR1 SEHNR and CDR2 FQNEAQ (reference sequence). As DNA, the CDR3 is TGTGCCAGCAGTCCCTCGTTAGGGGACCTCTACGAGCAGTACTTC. Translating gives CASSPSLGDLYEQYF.

The CDR3 region has the DNA TGTGCCAGCAGCGCAGGTGCCCAGAACACTGAAGCTTTCTTT. The encoded protein is CASSAGAQNTEAFF. V usage is TRBV9 and J usage is TRBJ1-1; no clear D gene. The CDR3 is made up of 14 amino acids. Trimming pared 3 bases from V and 1 base from J, leaving 10 bases between. CDR1 is SGDLS, CDR2 YYNGEE, per germline.

This clonotype was seen a handful of times. The rearrangement joins TRBV11-2 to TRBJ2-1; no reliable D call. V was pared by 1 base and J by 0 bases, with 4 bases between. This CDR3 contains 14 residues. Per germline, CDR1 SGHAT and CDR2 FQNNGV. The CDR3 DNA follows: TGTGCCAGCAGCTTAGTTAGCTCCTACAATGAGCAGTTCTTC. Its translation is CASSLVSSYNEQFF.

The gene calls are TRBV29-1 and TRBJ2-3; TRBD2 matches at 8 bases. Germline V gives CDR1 SQVTM, CDR2 ANQGSEA. V shed 7 bases and J 5 bases; nucleotides not matched to a gene: 5. The CDR3 has 12 residues. For the CDR3, the DNA is TGCAGCGGAAAGCGGGAGTTAGATACGCAGTATTTT. Protein: CSGKRELDTQYF.

This chain joins TRBV27 and TRBJ1-2; possible D gene TRBD1, 6 bases. The CDR3 contains 14 residues. CDR1 is MNHEY, CDR2 SMNVEV, per germline (reference sequence). Trimming cost V 4 bases and J 4 bases, with 13 bases left between them. Here the CDR3 reads CASSYGGGVYGYTF. The CDR3 nucleotides are TGTGCCAGCAGTTATGGGGGCGGTGTCTATGGCTACACCTTC.

The chain combines TRBV28 with TRBJ2-7, with 7 bases fitting TRBD1. The CDR3 consists of 13 residues. The germline V gene encodes CDR1 MDHEN and CDR2 SYDVKM. V lost 8 bases and J lost 2; bases outside the gene matches: 6. Here the CDR3 reads CASRDSVAYEQYF. The CDR3 nucleotides are TGTGCCAGCCGGGACAGTGTTGCCTACGAGCAGTACTTC.

A word on this clonotype: The junction does not match germline at one end; this may be a read error. The chain is built from TRBV6-5 and TRBJ1-4; D is undetermined. CDR1 is MNHEY and CDR2 is SVGAGI in the germline V gene. The CDR3 has 12 residues. CDR3 bases: TGTGCCAGCAGTTCCCTCGACGAAAAACGGTTTTTT. Translation: CASSSLDEKRFF.

This sequence joins TRBV2 and TRBJ1-1; D is perhaps TRBD1 (5 bases). V lost 4 bases and J 3 bases, leaving 18 bases between the germline ends. The germline V gene encodes CDR1 SNHLY and CDR2 FYNNEI. The CDR3 length is 16 residues. The CDR3 nucleotides read TGTGCCAGCAGTGGAGGGGCAGGGTATTTGGACACTGAAGCTTTCTTT. Translated, it gives CASSGGAGYLDTEAFF.

This chain joins TRBV15 and TRBJ2-1, with TRBD2 matching 10 bases. With V trimmed by 9 bases and J by 3 bases, 11 bases remained unmatched. The CDR3 consists of 16 residues. The germline CDR1 and CDR2 sequences are LNHNV and YYDKDF (reference sequence). The CDR3: CATNDPTSGNYNEQFF. Here the CDR3 DNA reads TGTGCCACAAACGACCCTACTAGCGGGAACTACAATGAGCAGTTCTTC.

The genes are TRBV2 and TRBJ2-5; D unresolved. The CDR3 runs to 11 residues. The germline V gene has CDR1 SNHLY and CDR2 FYNNEI. V shed 10 bases and J shed 9 bases, with 15 bases lying between them. As DNA, the CDR3 is TGTGCCATCGTGACACGGGTGGCCCAGTACTTC. This translates into CAIVTRVAQYF.

CDR3 coding DNA: TGTGCCACCATGAAAACAGGGGAAAGACAACTTGAAAAACTGTTTTTT. Its protein is CATMKTGERQLEKLFF. The rearrangement uses TRBV15 and TRBJ1-4, with TRBD1 identical over 7 bases. The trim removed 7 bases at V and 7 bases at J, leaving 15 bases unmatched. This CDR3 contains 16 residues. CDR1 and CDR2 from the germline V gene are LNHNV and YYDKDF (reference sequence).

This clonotype was detected once. The V and J genes are TRBV7-9 and TRBJ2-7; the D gene could be TRBD1 or TRBD2 (6 bases each). The V gene lost 2 bases and the J gene lost 7 bases, with 21 bases spanning the gap. The CDR3 totals 16 residues. The germline V gene encodes CDR1 SEHNR and CDR2 FQNEAQ (reference sequence). DNA of the CDR3: TGTGCCAGCAGCTTACCCCCGTCGGGGGCTCCTAGAGAGCAGTACTTC. Translation gives CASSLPPSGAPREQYF. The variable domain in full, with the rest retrieved from reference TRBV7-9 and TRBJ2-7, is DTGVSQNPRHKITKRGQNVTFRCDPISEHNRLYWYRQTLGQGPEFLTYFQNEAQLEKSRLLSDRFSAERPKGSFSTLEIQRTEQGDSAMYLCASSLPPSGAPREQYFGPGTRLTVT.

The V call is TRBV2, the J call TRBJ2-3; D is possibly TRBD2 (6 bases). V lost 3 bases and J lost 4, with 14 bases in between. Germline CDR1 and CDR2: SNHLY and FYNNEI. The CDR3 totals 15 residues. The chain's CDR3 is CASSETGRGADTQYF. CDR3 in DNA: TGTGCCAGCAGTGAGACCGGGAGAGGGGCAGATACGCAGTATTTT.

The chain couples TRBV3-1 to TRBJ2-1, with D perhaps TRBD1 (6 bases). Germline V CDR1 and CDR2: LGHDT, YNNKEL (reference sequence). V shed 8 bases and J shed 8 bases, with 13 bases lying between them. The length of the CDR3 is 12 residues. The CDR3 reads CASGGDEDEQFF. CDR3 nucleotide sequence: TGTGCCAGCGGGGGCGATGAGGATGAGCAGTTCTTC.

The chain links TRBV7-2 to TRBJ2-7, with D perhaps TRBD1 (5 bases). Germline V CDR1 and CDR2: SGHTA, FQGNSA. Between the trimmed V and J ends, which lost 1 base and 3 bases, there was a span of 16 bases. This CDR3 has 16 residues. The CDR3 DNA follows: TGTGCCAGCAGCTTAGTGGTTGGGGCGGAAGGCTACGAGCAGTACTTC. It encodes CASSLVVGAEGYEQYF.

The genes are TRBV19 and TRBJ2-1; TRBD2 matches at 12 bases. Germline loops: CDR1 LNHDA, CDR2 SQIVND (reference sequence). CDR3 size: 15 residues. V lost 4 bases, J lost 6 bases, and 4 bases stayed unmatched. CDR3 amino acids: CASSTGLAGLNEQFF. The CDR3 nucleotides read TGTGCCAGTAGTACAGGACTAGCGGGGCTCAATGAGCAGTTCTTC.

The genes are TRBV6-5 and TRBJ2-1, with 8 bases that match TRBD2. Germline V gene lookup returns CDR1 MNHEY and CDR2 SVGAGI. The CDR3 is 15 amino acids. The J segment lost 7 bases and the V segment lost 3 bases, leaving 8 bases of the junction unmatched. This CDR3 reads CASSYAGGVLNEQFF. The DNA for the CDR3 is TGTGCCAGCAGTTATGCCGGGGGGGTCTTGAATGAGCAGTTCTTC.

The chain is built from TRBV28 and TRBJ2-1, with TRBD2 identical over 10 bases. The V and J ends lost 3 bases and 6 bases, in that order; junction bases with no gene match: 8. This CDR3 is built from 16 residues. Germline V gene sequence: CDR1 MDHEN, CDR2 SYDVKM. This CDR3 is CASSFPGLAELNEQFF. In DNA, the CDR3 is TGTGCCAGCAGTTTCCCCGGACTAGCGGAACTCAATGAGCAGTTCTTC.

The gene calls are TRBV3-1 and TRBJ2-7, with 7 bases that match TRBD1. V lost 4 bases to trimming and J lost 0 bases; unmatched junction nucleotides: 6. CDR3 size: 15 residues. The germline V gene encodes CDR1 LGHDT and CDR2 YNNKEL (reference sequence). The CDR3 DNA follows: TGTGCCAGCAGCCCGATGGCAGGGGGCTCCTACGAGCAGTACTTC. This gives the protein CASSPMAGGSYEQYF.

This clonotype was counted a few times. The rearrangement joins TRBV15 to TRBJ2-7, with 9 bases lining up with TRBD2. Looked up from germline, CDR1 is LNHNV and CDR2 is YYDKDF (reference sequence). V was pared by 8 bases and J by 1 base, with 3 bases of the junction left unmatched. The length of the CDR3 is 13 residues. The CDR3 DNA is TGTGCCACCTCCCTAGCGGGGTCCTACGAGCAGTACTTC. The encoded protein is CATSLAGSYEQYF.

This rearrangement joins TRBV9 to TRBJ2-1; TRBD1 matches 9 bases. With V trimmed by 3 bases and J by 6 bases, 7 bases remained unmatched. Germline CDR1 SGDLS, CDR2 YYNGEE. There are 15 residues in the CDR3. The DNA of the CDR3 is TGTGCCAGCAGCGCCCACTCGACAGGGGGCAATGAGCAGTTCTTC. It codes for CASSAHSTGGNEQFF.

V and J are TRBV6-2 or TRBV6-3 and TRBJ2-1; unclear D gene. Germline CDR1 and CDR2: MNHEY and SVGEGT. V was pared by 0 bases and J by 5 bases, with 8 bases between. This CDR3 is built from 14 residues. CDR3 sequence (DNA): TGTGCCAGCAGTTACTCTTACCTGAACAATGAGCAGTTCTTC. This sequence encodes CASSYSYLNNEQFF.